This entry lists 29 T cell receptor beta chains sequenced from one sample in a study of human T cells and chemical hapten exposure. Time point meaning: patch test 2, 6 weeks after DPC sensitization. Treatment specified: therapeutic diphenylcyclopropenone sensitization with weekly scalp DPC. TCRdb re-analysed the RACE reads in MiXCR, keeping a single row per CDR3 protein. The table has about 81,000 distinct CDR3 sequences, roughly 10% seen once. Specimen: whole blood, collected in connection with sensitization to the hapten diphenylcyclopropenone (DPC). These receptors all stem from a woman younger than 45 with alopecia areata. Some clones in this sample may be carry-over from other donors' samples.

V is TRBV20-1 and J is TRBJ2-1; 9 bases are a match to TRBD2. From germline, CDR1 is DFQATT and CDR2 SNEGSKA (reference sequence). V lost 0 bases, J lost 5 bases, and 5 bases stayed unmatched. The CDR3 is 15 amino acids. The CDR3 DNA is TGCAGTGCTAGAGATGAGGCGGGAGGGGACAATGAGCAGTTCTTC. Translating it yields CSARDEAGGDNEQFF.

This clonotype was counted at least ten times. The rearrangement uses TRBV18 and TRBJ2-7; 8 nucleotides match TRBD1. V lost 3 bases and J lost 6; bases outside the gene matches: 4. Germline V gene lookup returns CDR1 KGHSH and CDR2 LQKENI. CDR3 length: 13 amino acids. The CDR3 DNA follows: TGTGCCAGCTCACCGCAGGGGGCTGGCGAGCAGTACTTC. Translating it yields CASSPQGAGEQYF.

This CDR3 is CASSSTTGMGELFF. In DNA, the CDR3 is TGTGCCAGCAGTAGTACTACAGGGATGGGGGAGCTGTTTTTT. V gene TRBV7-2 combines with J gene TRBJ2-2; possibly TRBD1 for D (6 bases). Trimming took off 6 bases at V and 8 bases at J, with 16 bases between the two ends. CDR1 SGHTA and CDR2 FQGNSA come from the germline V gene. CDR3 length: 14 residues.

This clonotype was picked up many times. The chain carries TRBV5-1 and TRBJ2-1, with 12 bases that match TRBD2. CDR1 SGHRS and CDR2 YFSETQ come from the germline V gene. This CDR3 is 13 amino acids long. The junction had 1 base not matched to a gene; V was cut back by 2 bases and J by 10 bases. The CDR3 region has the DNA TGCGCCAGCAGCTTCGGGACTAGCGGGGAGCAGTTCTTC. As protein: CASSFGTSGEQFF.

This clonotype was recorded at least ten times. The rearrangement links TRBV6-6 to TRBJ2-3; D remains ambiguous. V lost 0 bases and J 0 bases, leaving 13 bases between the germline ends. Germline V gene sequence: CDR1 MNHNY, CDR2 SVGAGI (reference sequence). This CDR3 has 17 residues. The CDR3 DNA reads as TGTGCCAGCAGTTACTCCGTCTTCTATACTAGCACAGATACGCAGTATTTT. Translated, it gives CASSYSVFYTSTDTQYF.

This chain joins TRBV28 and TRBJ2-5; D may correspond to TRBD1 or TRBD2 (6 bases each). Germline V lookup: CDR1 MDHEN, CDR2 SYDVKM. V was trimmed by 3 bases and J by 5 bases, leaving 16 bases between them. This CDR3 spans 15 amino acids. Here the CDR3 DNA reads TGTGCCAGCAGTTTGCGGAGGGGGACACGGGAGACCCAGTACTTC. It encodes CASSLRRGTRETQYF.

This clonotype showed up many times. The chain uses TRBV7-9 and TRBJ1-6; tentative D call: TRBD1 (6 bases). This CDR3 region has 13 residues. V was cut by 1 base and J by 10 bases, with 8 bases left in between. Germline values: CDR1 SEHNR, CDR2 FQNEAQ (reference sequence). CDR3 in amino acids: CASSLEDRSPLHF. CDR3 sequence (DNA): TGTGCCAGCAGCTTAGAGGACAGATCACCCCTCCACTTT.

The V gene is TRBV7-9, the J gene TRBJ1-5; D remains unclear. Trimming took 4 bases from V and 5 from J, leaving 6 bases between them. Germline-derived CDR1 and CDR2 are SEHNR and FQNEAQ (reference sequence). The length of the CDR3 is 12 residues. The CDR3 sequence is CASSSGDQPQHF. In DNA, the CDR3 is TGTGCCAGCAGCTCCGGGGATCAGCCCCAGCATTTT.

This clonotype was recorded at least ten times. The chain's CDR3 is CASRITGSYSNQPQHF. The CDR3 bases are TGTGCCAGCAGGATAACAGGGTCCTATAGCAATCAGCCCCAGCATTTT. V is TRBV6-2 or TRBV6-3 and J is TRBJ1-5, with TRBD1 as a possible D gene (6 bases). V was pared by 6 bases and J by 0 bases, with 15 bases between. CDR1 and CDR2 (germline): MNHEY, SVGEGT. CDR3 size: 16 residues.

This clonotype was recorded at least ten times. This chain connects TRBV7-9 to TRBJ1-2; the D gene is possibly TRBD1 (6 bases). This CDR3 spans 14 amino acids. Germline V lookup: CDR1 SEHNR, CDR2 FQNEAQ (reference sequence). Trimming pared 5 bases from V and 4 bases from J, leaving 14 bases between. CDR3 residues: CASSLRQEAYGYTF. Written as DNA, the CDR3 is TGTGCCAGCAGCCTCCGACAGGAAGCCTATGGCTACACCTTC.

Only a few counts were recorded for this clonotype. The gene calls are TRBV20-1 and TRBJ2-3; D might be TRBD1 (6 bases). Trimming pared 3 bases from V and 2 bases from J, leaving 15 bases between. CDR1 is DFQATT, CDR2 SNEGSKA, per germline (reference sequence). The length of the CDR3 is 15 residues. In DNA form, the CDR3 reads TGCAGTGCTAGTGGTCCGGGACAACACACAGATACGCAGTATTTT. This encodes CSASGPGQHTDTQYF.

CDR3 nucleotide sequence: TGTGCCACCAACAGGGGGGAGAATTCACCCCTCCACTTT. Translation gives CATNRGENSPLHF. The chain employs TRBV6-5 and TRBJ1-6; 8 nucleotides align to TRBD1. Germline CDR1 reads MNHEY; CDR2 reads SVGAGI. The CDR3 loop spans 13 amino acids. With 10 bases clipped from V and 7 bases from J, the junction kept 6 bases outside the gene matches.

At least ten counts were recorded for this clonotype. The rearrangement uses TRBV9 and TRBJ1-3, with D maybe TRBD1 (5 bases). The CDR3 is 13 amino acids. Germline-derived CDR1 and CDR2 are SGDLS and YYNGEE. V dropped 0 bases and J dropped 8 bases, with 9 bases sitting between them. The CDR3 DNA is TGTGCCAGCAGCGTAGCTGGGGCAGACACCATATATTTT. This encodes CASSVAGADTIYF. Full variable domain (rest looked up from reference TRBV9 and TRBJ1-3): DSGVTQTPKHLITATGQRVTLRCSPRSGDLSVYWYQQSLDQGLQFLIQYYNGEERAKGNILERFSAQQFPDLHSELNLSSLELGDSALYFCASSVAGADTIYFGEGSWLTVV.

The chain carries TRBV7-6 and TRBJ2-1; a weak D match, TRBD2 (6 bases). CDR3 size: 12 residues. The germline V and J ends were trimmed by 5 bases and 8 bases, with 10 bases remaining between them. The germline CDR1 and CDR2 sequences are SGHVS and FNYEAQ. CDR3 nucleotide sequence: TGTGCCAGCAGCCAGACTAGTGATGAGCAGTTCTTC. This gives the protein CASSQTSDEQFF.

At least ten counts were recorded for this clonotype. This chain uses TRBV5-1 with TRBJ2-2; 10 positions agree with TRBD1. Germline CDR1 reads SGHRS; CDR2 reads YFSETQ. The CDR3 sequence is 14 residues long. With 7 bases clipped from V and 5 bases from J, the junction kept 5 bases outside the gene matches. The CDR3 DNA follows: TGCGCCAGCCACCGGGACAGGGGTACCGGGGAGCTGTTTTTT. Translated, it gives CASHRDRGTGELFF.

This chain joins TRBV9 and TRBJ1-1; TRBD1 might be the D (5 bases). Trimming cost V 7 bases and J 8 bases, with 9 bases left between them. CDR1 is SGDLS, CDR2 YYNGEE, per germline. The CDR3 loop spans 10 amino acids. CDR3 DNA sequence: TGTGCCAGCGGGGACGGCGAAGCTTTCTTT. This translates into CASGDGEAFF.

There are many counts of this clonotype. In DNA, the CDR3 is TGTGCCAGCAGCTTAGGGGACAGCAACACTGAAGCTTTCTTT. This sequence encodes CASSLGDSNTEAFF. This chain uses TRBV11-3 with TRBJ1-1, with TRBD1 identical over 7 bases. This CDR3 comprises 14 residues. With V trimmed by 1 base and J by 2 bases, 1 base remained unmatched. Germline CDR1 SGHNT, CDR2 YENEEA.

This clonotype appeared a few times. The CDR3 protein is CSLVPGETQYF. The CDR3 coding sequence is TGCAGTCTGGTCCCAGGGGAGACCCAGTACTTC. The rearrangement uses TRBV20-1 and TRBJ2-5, with D perhaps matching TRBD1 (5 bases). The V gene's germline CDR1 is DFQATT and CDR2 SNEGSKA (reference sequence). Trimming took off 8 bases at V and 5 bases at J, with 12 bases between the two ends. This CDR3 is 11 amino acids long.

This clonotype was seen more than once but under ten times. The CDR3 loop reads CASSQDTGGEQYF. Written as DNA, the CDR3 is TGCGCCAGCAGCCAAGATACGGGTGGCGAGCAGTACTTC. This chain joins TRBV4-3 and TRBJ2-7, with unresolved D. Trimming pared 0 bases from V and 6 bases from J, leaving 9 bases between. The CDR3 contains 13 residues. Germline CDR1 and CDR2: LGHNA and YSLEER.

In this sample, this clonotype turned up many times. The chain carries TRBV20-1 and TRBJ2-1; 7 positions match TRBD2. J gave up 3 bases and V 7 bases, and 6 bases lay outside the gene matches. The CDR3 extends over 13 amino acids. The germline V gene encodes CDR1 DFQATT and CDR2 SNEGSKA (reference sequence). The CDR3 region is CSVRTRDYNEQFF. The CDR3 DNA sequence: TGCAGTGTAAGGACTAGGGACTACAATGAGCAGTTCTTC.

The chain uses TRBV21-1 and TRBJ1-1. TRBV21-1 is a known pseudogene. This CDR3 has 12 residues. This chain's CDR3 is CASSTRGTEAFF. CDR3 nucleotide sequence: TGTGCCAGCAGCACCCGCGGCACTGAAGCTTTCTTT.

CDR3 nucleotides: TGTGCCAGCAGTTTAGGGCACGAGCAGTACTTC. This gives the protein CASSLGHEQYF. The genes are TRBV12-3 or TRBV12-4 and TRBJ2-7; D remains unclear. The CDR3 length is 11 residues. With 1 base removed from V and 5 bases from J, the gap between germline ends came to 3 bases.

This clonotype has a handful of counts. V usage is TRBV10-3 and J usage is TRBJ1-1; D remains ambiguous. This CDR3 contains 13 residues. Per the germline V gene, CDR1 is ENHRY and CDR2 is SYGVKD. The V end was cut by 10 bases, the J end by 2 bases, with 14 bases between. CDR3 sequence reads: CATEDGQNTEAFF. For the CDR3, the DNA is TGTGCCACCGAGGACGGGCAAAACACTGAAGCTTTCTTT.

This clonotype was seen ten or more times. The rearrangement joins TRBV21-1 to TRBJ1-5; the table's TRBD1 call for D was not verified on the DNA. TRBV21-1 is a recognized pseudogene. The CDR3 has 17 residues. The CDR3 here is CASSTPPEGYSNQPQHF. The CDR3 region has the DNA TGTGCCAGCAGCACCCCCCCCGAGGGTTATAGCAATCAGCCCCAGCATTTT.

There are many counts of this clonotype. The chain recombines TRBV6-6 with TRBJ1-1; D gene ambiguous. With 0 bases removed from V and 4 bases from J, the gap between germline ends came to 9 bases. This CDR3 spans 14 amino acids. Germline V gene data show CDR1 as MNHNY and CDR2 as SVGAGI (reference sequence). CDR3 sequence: CASSYSPVGTEAFF. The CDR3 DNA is TGTGCCAGCAGTTACTCGCCGGTCGGCACTGAAGCTTTCTTT.

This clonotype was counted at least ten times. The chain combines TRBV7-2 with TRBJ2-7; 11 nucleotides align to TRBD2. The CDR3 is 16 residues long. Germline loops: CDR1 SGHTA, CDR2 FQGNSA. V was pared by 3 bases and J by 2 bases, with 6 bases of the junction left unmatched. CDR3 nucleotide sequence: TGTGCCAGCAGCTTGGGCACTAGCGGGGGAGCCTACGAGCAGTACTTC. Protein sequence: CASSLGTSGGAYEQYF.

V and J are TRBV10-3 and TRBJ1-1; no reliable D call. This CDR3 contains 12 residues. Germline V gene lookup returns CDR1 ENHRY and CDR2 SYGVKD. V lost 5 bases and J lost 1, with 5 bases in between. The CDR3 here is CAISQENTEAFF. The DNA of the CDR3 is TGTGCCATCAGTCAGGAGAACACTGAAGCTTTCTTT.

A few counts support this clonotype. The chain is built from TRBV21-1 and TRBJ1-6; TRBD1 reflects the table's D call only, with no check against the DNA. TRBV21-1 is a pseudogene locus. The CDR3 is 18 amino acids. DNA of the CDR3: TGTGCCAGCAGCAGAAAGCTGGGGGGACGACCCTATAATTCACCCCTCCACTTT. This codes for CASSRKLGGRPYNSPLHF.

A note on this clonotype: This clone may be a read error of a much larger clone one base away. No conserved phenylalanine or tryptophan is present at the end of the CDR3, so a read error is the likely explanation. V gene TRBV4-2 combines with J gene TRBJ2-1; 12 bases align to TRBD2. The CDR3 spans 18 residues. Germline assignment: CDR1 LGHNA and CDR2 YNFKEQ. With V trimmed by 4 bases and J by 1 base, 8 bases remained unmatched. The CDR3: CASSRETSGRSSYNEQFL. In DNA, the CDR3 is TGTGCCAGCAGCCGAGAGACTAGCGGGAGATCGTCCTACAATGAGCAGTTCCTC.